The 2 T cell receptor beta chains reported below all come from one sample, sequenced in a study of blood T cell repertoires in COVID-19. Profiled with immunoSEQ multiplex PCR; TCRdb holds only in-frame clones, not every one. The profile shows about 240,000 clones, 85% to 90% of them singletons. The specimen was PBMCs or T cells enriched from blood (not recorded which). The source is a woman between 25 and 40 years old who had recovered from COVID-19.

The DNA of the CDR3 is TGTGCCAGCAGCGTAGCTCCAGTCCCTAATGAGCAGTTCTTC. This encodes CASSVAPVPNEQFF. The chain links TRBV9 to TRBJ2-1, with D unclear. V lost 0 bases and J 7 bases, leaving 11 bases between the germline ends. The CDR3 length is 14 residues. In germline, CDR1 is SGDLS, CDR2 YYNGEE.

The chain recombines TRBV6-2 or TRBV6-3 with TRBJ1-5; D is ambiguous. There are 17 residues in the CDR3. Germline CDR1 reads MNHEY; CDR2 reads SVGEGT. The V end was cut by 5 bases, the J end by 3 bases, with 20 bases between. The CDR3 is CASSPPGSWRDNQPQHF. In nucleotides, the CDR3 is TGTGCCAGCAGTCCCCCCGGCTCCTGGAGGGACAATCAGCCCCAGCATTTT.